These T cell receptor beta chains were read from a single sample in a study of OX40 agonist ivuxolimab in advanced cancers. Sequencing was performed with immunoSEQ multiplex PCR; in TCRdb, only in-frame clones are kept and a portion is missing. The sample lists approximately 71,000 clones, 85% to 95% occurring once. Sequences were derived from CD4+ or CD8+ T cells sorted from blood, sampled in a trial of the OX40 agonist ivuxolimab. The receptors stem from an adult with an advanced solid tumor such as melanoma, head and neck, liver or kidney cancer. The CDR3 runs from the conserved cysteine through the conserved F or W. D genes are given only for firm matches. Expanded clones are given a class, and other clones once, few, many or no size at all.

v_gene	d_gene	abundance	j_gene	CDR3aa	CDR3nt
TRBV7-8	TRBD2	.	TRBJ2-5	CASTPLAGVEETQYF	TGTGCCAGCACCCCCTTGGCGGGAGTCGAAGAGACCCAGTACTTC
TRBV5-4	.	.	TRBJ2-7	CASSLPPGMGANEQYF	TGTGCCAGCAGCTTGCCCCCCGGGATGGGGGCGAACGAGCAGTACTTC
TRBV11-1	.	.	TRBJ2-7	CASSFREISYEQYF	TGTGCCAGCAGCTTCCGCGAGATCTCCTACGAGCAGTACTTC
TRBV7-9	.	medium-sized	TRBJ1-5	CASSSGPGNQPQHF	TGTGCCAGCAGCTCCGGCCCGGGCAATCAGCCCCAGCATTTT
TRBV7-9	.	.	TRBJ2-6	CASSFQGRGSGANVLTF	TGTGCCAGCAGCTTCCAGGGGCGCGGTTCTGGGGCCAACGTCCTGACTTTC
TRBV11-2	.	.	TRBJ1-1	CASSWQGRSGAFF	TGTGCCAGCAGCTGGCAGGGGCGCTCGGGAGCTTTCTTT
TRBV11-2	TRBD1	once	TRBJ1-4	CASSPQDRVGGEKLFF	TGTGCCAGCAGCCCCCAGGACAGGGTAGGAGGGGAAAAACTGTTTTTT
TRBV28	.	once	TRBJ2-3	CASSLASDTQYF	TGTGCCAGCAGTTTGGCGTCAGATACGCAGTATTTT
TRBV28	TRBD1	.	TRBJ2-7	CASSNRGFYYEQYF	TGTGCCAGCAGCAACAGGGGGTTTTACTACGAGCAGTACTTC
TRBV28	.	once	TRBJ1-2	CASSLEGQLLEGYTF	TGTGCCAGCAGTTTAGAAGGACAGCTCTTAGAGGGCTACACCTTC
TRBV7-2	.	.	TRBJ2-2	CASSLDPHGFAGELFF	TGTGCCAGCAGCTTAGATCCCCACGGGTTTGCCGGGGAGCTGTTTTTT
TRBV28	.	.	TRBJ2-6	CASSLDTSGANVLTF	TGTGCCAGCAGTTTAGACACCTCTGGGGCCAACGTCCTGACTTTC
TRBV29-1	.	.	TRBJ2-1	CSVEGGEGDPYNEQFF	TGCAGCGTTGAAGGAGGGGAAGGGGACCCCTACAATGAGCAGTTCTTC
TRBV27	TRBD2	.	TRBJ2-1	CASNNGGADEQFF	TGTGCCAGCAACAACGGGGGGGCGGATGAGCAGTTCTTC
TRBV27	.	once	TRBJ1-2	CASSLSNWGGYTF	TGTGCCAGCAGTTTGTCAAATTGGGGTGGCTACACCTTC
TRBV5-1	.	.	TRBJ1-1	CASSDWGYNTEAFF	TGCGCCAGCAGCGACTGGGGGTACAACACTGAAGCTTTCTTT
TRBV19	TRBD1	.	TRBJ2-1	CATVTAFTGDNEQFF	TGTGCCACCGTAACCGCCTTTACAGGGGACAATGAGCAGTTCTTC
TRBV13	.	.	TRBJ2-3	CASSLADTQYF	TGTGCCAGCAGCTTAGCAGATACGCAGTATTTT